Sequencing of this T cell receptor (beta chain) was carried out in a study of cytomegalovirus exposure and HLA in healthy donors. This table comes from immunoSEQ multiplex PCR, and its TCRdb copy is limited to in-frame clones, with some not included. The sample carries about 120,000 clones, roughly 86% recorded once. Whole-study results and caveats: Both high specificity and high sensitivity reportedly marked the classifier's diagnosis of cytomegalovirus status. Later, an analysis found that TCR clusters from the first cohort tended to co-occur in the 130 or so validation repertoires.

In the case of this clone: Its antigen is undetermined.

Germline trimming cut 1 base from V and 4 bases from J; bases unmatched to any gene: 3. This CDR3 comprises 15 residues. The germline CDR1 and CDR2 sequences are SGHAT and FQNNGV. The origin of this receptor is a young man in good health and CMV-seronegative. The sample consisted of PBMCs. This chain connects TRBV11-2 to TRBJ2-3; 9 bases are a match to TRBD2. The CDR3 sequence is CASSLVSGGPDTQYF. The CDR3, as DNA: TGTGCCAGCAGCTTAGTTAGCGGGGGTCCAGATACGCAGTATTTT.